Listed below are T cell receptor beta chains from one sample, sequenced in a study of blood T cell repertoires in COVID-19. Data came from immunoSEQ multiplex PCR; TCRdb stores just in-frame clones and leaves some out. The sample includes tens of thousands of clones, under 85% of them seen just once. What was sequenced was peripheral blood. The origin of the receptors is a man aged 55-75 years with acute or convalescent COVID-19. The CDR3 runs from the conserved cysteine through the conserved F or W. The D gene is left open where the match is weak. Expanded clones get a size class; other rows say once, few or many, or leave the size out.

d_call j_call v_call clone_size cdr3_aa cdr3_nt
NA TRBJ1-5 TRBV10-3 NA CAISEEGRGNQPQHF TGTGCCATCAGTGAGGAGGGAAGAGGCAATCAGCCCCAGCATTTT
TRBD1 TRBJ1-2 TRBV10-3 NA CAIRDRGQSNYGYTF TGTGCCATCAGGGACAGGGGCCAGAGTAACTATGGCTACACCTTC
NA TRBJ2-7 TRBV4-1 NA CASSSPGSSEQYF TGCGCCAGCAGCTCCCCGGGGAGCAGCGAGCAGTACTTC
TRBD1 TRBJ1-2 TRBV5-6 NA CASSLRDRSEANYGYTF TGTGCCAGCAGCTTGAGGGACAGGAGTGAAGCTAACTATGGCTACACCTTC
NA TRBJ2-1 TRBV2 once CASSKAGVVSSYNEQFF TGTGCCAGCAGCAAAGCAGGGGTCGTTAGCTCCTACAATGAGCAGTTCTTC
TRBD2 TRBJ2-1 TRBV27 NA CASSLVLAGTEQFF TGTGCCAGCAGTTTAGTCCTAGCGGGGACTGAGCAGTTCTTC
TRBD1 TRBJ1-3 TRBV19 NA CASSAGTEGNTIYF TGTGCCAGTAGTGCCGGGACAGAGGGAAACACCATATATTTT
TRBD1 TRBJ2-1 TRBV5-4 NA CASSFRTGVDSEQFF TGTGCCAGCAGCTTCCGGACAGGGGTAGATAGTGAGCAGTTCTTC
NA TRBJ1-5 TRBV6-5 NA CASSYVGGPQHF TGTGCCAGCAGTTACGTGGGAGGACCCCAGCATTTT
NA TRBJ1-2 TRBV19 NA CASSPGQSFNYGYTF TGTGCCAGTAGTCCTGGACAGTCTTTTAACTATGGCTACACCTTC
TRBD1 TRBJ2-7 TRBV5-6 NA CASSYRDRGAEQYF TGTGCCAGCAGCTACCGGGACAGGGGGGCCGAGCAGTACTTC
TRBD1 TRBJ1-1 TRBV5-1 NA CASSLVGDSYTEAFF TGCGCCAGCAGCTTGGTTGGGGACAGTTACACTGAAGCTTTCTTT